This passage covers 4 T cell receptor beta chains from one sample sequenced in a study of blood T cell repertoires in COVID-19. Assay used: immunoSEQ multiplex PCR; TCRdb lists only in-frame clones, some missing. The sample lists around 250,000 clones; 70% to 90% were seen once. The sequencing input was PBMCs or T cells enriched from blood (not recorded which). Source of these receptors: a woman in her forties or fifties who had been exposed to COVID-19.

This clone was counted many times. CDR3: CATSRGGSGNEKLFF. The CDR3 region has the DNA TGTGCCACCAGCAGAGGAGGTAGCGGCAACGAAAAACTGTTTTTT. The chain employs TRBV15 and TRBJ1-4, with D uncertain. V was trimmed by 1 base and J by 8 bases, leaving 14 bases between them. Per germline, CDR1 LNHNV and CDR2 YYDKDF (reference sequence). The CDR3 contains 15 residues.

The rearrangement joins TRBV28 to TRBJ2-7, with D perhaps TRBD1 (6 bases). The V and J ends lost 2 bases and 1 base respectively, with 12 bases between them. The germline V gene has CDR1 MDHEN and CDR2 SYDVKM. The CDR3 length is 15 residues. CDR3 in amino acids: CASSLGGARSYEQYF. CDR3 nucleotides: TGTGCCAGCAGTTTAGGGGGCGCGAGGTCCTACGAGCAGTACTTC.

V usage is TRBV28 and J usage is TRBJ1-2; 8 positions agree with TRBD1. The CDR3 consists of 12 residues. The germline CDR1 and CDR2 sequences are MDHEN and SYDVKM. Trimming at V came to 10 bases and at J to 1 base, leaving 2 bases not matched to a gene. The CDR3 DNA sequence: TGTGCCATCGGACAGGGTAACTATGGCTACACCTTC. This sequence encodes CAIGQGNYGYTF.

The rearrangement joins TRBV10-3 to TRBJ1-6, with D possibly TRBD1 on 5 matching bases. V was pared by 3 bases and J by 4 bases, with 13 bases between. Germline V CDR1 and CDR2: ENHRY, SYGVKD. The CDR3 runs to 16 residues. CDR3 sequence: CAISDPTASYNSPLHF. The CDR3 DNA reads TGTGCCATCAGTGACCCGACAGCCTCTTATAATTCACCCCTCCACTTT.